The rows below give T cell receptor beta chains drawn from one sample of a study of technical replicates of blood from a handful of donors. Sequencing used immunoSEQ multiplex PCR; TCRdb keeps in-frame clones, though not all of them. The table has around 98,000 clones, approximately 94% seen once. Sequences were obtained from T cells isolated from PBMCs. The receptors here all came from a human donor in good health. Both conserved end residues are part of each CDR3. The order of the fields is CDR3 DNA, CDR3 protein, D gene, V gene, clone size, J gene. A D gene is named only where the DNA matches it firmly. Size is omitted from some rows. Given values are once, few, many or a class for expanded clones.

DNA: TGTGCCAGCAGCGCCGGGACTACGAACACCGGGGAGCTGTTTTTT
CDR3: CASSAGTTNTGELFF
D: TRBD2
V: TRBV9
size: .
J: TRBJ2-2

DNA: TGTGCCAGCATTTGGCCAGGGGCAGATACGCAGTATTTT
CDR3: CASIWPGADTQYF
D: .
V: TRBV6-1
size: .
J: TRBJ2-3

DNA: TGCGCCAGCAGCTTGCGGCAGGCAACTAATGAAAAACTGTTTTTT
CDR3: CASSLRQATNEKLFF
D: .
V: TRBV5-1
size: once
J: TRBJ1-4

DNA: TGTGCCAGCAGCTCAGTCGAAAACACTGAAGCTTTCTTT
CDR3: CASSSVENTEAFF
D: .
V: TRBV7-2
size: .
J: TRBJ1-1

DNA: TGTGCCAGCCGTCTGGGGGACACCTTAGGAGCTTTCTTT
CDR3: CASRLGDTLGAFF
D: .
V: TRBV7-9
size: .
J: TRBJ1-1

DNA: TGCGCCAGCAGCCACGGACAGTCCTTAAACAATGAGCAGTTCTTC
CDR3: CASSHGQSLNNEQFF
D: .
V: TRBV4-1
size: .
J: TRBJ2-1

DNA: TGTGCCAGCAGCTTAGATCAGGTCCGCAGTGAGCAGTTCTTC
CDR3: CASSLDQVRSEQFF
D: .
V: TRBV11-2
size: .
J: TRBJ2-1

DNA: TGTGCCAGCAGCGCTGGACTGTCTACCAAGGGAGCACCCATCACACATTCCCAAGAGACCCAGTACTTC
CDR3: CASSAGLSTKGAPITHSQETQYF
D: .
V: TRBV2
size: .
J: TRBJ2-5

DNA: TGTGCTAGTGGTTTGGTCGTAACAGGGAACATAGAGACCCAGTACTTC
CDR3: CASGLVVTGNIETQYF
D: .
V: TRBV12-5
size: .
J: TRBJ2-5

DNA: TGCGCCAGCAGCTTGGTTGCGGAGAACACCGGGGAGCTGTTTTTT
CDR3: CASSLVAENTGELFF
D: .
V: TRBV5-1
size: .
J: TRBJ2-2

DNA: TGTGCCAGCAGCGTAATGGGGGGCACTGAAGCTTTCTTT
CDR3: CASSVMGGTEAFF
D: .
V: TRBV9
size: .
J: TRBJ1-1

DNA: TGTGCCAGCAGCGATAAAATTGGACGGGCGGGAGAAGCTTTCTTT
CDR3: CASSDKIGRAGEAFF
D: .
V: TRBV9
size: .
J: TRBJ1-1

DNA: TGTGGTTCCGGCTCTGGAAACACCATATATTTT
CDR3: CGSGSGNTIYF
D: .
V: TRBV9
size: .
J: TRBJ1-3

DNA: TGCGCCAGCAGCCAAGTTAACAGGGGAAACCAGCCCCAGCATTTT
CDR3: CASSQVNRGNQPQHF
D: TRBD1
V: TRBV4-1
size: .
J: TRBJ1-5

DNA: TGCGCCAGCAGCTTAGGGCCGACGGGGGGAGGCACAGATACGCAGTATTTT
CDR3: CASSLGPTGGGTDTQYF
D: TRBD2
V: TRBV5-1
size: .
J: TRBJ2-3

DNA: TGTGCCAGCAGCCGACGGGGGAGCCTGGGGGAGCTGTTTTTT
CDR3: CASSRRGSLGELFF
D: .
V: TRBV14
size: .
J: TRBJ2-2

DNA: TGTGCCAGCAGTCAAAGGGACAGGGGAGAGACCCAGTACTTC
CDR3: CASSQRDRGETQYF
D: TRBD1
V: TRBV6-1
size: .
J: TRBJ2-5

DNA: TGCGCCAGCAGCCAAGTTTCGATGGGACTCTATGGCTACACCTTC
CDR3: CASSQVSMGLYGYTF
D: .
V: TRBV4-1
size: .
J: TRBJ1-2

DNA: TGTGCCAGCAGTTACTCCGGAAGTAGCGGGGCGGCGTTCTTC
CDR3: CASSYSGSSGAAFF
D: TRBD2
V: TRBV6-5
size: .
J: TRBJ2-1

DNA: TGCAGCGTTGAAGTGGCAGGGCCCTCCTACAATGAGCAGTTCTTC
CDR3: CSVEVAGPSYNEQFF
D: .
V: TRBV29-1
size: .
J: TRBJ2-1

DNA: TGTGCCAGCAGTTTAAGTTTGGGCGGGCCATACAATGAGCAGTTCTTC
CDR3: CASSLSLGGPYNEQFF
D: .
V: TRBV27
size: .
J: TRBJ2-1

DNA: TGTGCCAGCAGCCTTTCGGGGGCTAACTATGGCTACACCTTC
CDR3: CASSLSGANYGYTF
D: .
V: TRBV11-3
size: .
J: TRBJ1-2

DNA: TGTGCCAGCAGCTTAACGTCGGTAGAGACCCAGTACTTC
CDR3: CASSLTSVETQYF
D: .
V: TRBV11-2
size: .
J: TRBJ2-5

DNA: TGTGCCAGCAGTTACCAGGCAGGTGGAAACACCATATATTTT
CDR3: CASSYQAGGNTIYF
D: .
V: TRBV6-5
size: .
J: TRBJ1-3

DNA: TGTGCCAGCGGCCCTTATCAAACTAGCCTGTTCTTC
CDR3: CASGPYQTSLFF
D: .
V: TRBV6-6
size: .
J: TRBJ2-1

DNA: TGTGCCTGGAGAATCCCATTTTCCTATAACACTGAAGCTTTCTTT
CDR3: CAWRIPFSYNTEAFF
D: .
V: TRBV30
size: .
J: TRBJ1-1